This T cell receptor (beta chain) originates from a study of blood T cells in healthy people across ages. This clonotype was seen repeatedly, ten times or more. Germline V gives CDR1 MGHRA, CDR2 YSYEKL. With 1 base removed from V and 3 bases from J, the gap between germline ends came to 13 bases. The CDR3 is made up of 15 amino acids. PCR was performed a second time for roughly 7 to 11 cycles using a sample-barcoded 5' primer and a J-beta primer mix. TCRdb redid the calling of the 5' RACE reads with MiXCR, one entry per CDR3 protein. The sample includes some 1.4 million distinct CDR3 sequences, 42% of them seen just once.

The clonotype comes from a woman aged 18 to 35 in good health. The sequencing sample was made of blood. The chain has TRBV4-1 and TRBJ2-7; D uncertain. CDR3: CASSQVLETLYEQYF. The CDR3 DNA reads TGCGCCAGCAGCCAAGTGCTCGAGACCCTCTACGAGCAGTACTTC.